This paragraph covers one TCR beta chain sequence. Patients from Seattle were sampled longitudinally, starting during active infection. Sequencing was performed with immunoSEQ multiplex PCR; in TCRdb, only in-frame clones are kept and a portion is missing. In the table there are 150,000 or so clones, about 80% of which are singletons. The source of the sample is a study of blood T cell repertoires in COVID-19. For the study at large: T cells, B-cell-depleted T cells, or PBMCs supplied cDNA or gDNA.

Per the germline V gene, CDR1 is LGHDT and CDR2 is YNNKEL (reference sequence). Losses at the gene ends were 4 bases for V and 1 base for J; bases not matched to a gene: 10. The CDR3 is made up of 16 amino acids. The sample comprised peripheral blood. The chain recombines TRBV3-1 (or the pseudogene TRBV3-2) with TRBJ2-7, with 7 bases lining up with TRBD1. The sequence was obtained from a woman in her sixties or seventies with COVID-19, enrolled during active disease. This chain's CDR3 is CASSRDPTGFSYEQYF. CDR3 in DNA: TGTGCCAGCAGCCGAGATCCGACAGGGTTTTCCTACGAGCAGTACTTC.